Sequencing of this T cell receptor beta chain was carried out in a study of T-cell reconstitution after alpha-beta-depleted transplantation in children. This sample's TCRbeta library carried unique molecular identifier barcodes. TCRdb reanalysed the PCR reads using MiXCR and keeps one entry per CDR3 protein. The table includes nearly 550,000 distinct CDR3 sequences, about a sixth detected once. This clonotype occurred a few times. The sequence came from a human donor who donated a stem cell graft to a child with acute lymphoblastic leukemia. The sequencing used PBMCs from the stem cell graft donor, collected from the stem cell graft.

CDR3 residues: CASSLGAQGVYGYTF. CDR3 nucleotide sequence: TGTGCCAGCAGCTTAGGGGCCCAGGGTGTCTATGGCTACACCTTC. This chain links TRBV7-2 with TRBJ1-2, with D possibly being TRBD1 (5 bases). CDR3 size: 15 residues. Per the germline V gene, CDR1 is SGHTA and CDR2 is FQGNSA. V dropped 1 base and J dropped 4 bases, with 13 bases sitting between them.